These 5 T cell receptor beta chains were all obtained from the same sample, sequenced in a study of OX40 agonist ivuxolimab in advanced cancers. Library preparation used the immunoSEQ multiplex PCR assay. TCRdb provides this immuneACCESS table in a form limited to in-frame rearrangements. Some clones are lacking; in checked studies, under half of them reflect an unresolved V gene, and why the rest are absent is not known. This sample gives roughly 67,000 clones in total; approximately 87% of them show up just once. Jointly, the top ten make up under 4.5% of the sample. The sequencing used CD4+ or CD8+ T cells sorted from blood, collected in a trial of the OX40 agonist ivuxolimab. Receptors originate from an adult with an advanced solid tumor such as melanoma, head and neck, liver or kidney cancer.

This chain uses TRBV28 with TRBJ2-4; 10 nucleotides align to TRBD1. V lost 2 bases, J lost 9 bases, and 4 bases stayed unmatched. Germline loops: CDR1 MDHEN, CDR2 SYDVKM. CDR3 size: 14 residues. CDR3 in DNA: TGTGCCAGCAGTTTAGAGGGACAGGGGATCATTCAGTACTTC. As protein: CASSLEGQGIIQYF.

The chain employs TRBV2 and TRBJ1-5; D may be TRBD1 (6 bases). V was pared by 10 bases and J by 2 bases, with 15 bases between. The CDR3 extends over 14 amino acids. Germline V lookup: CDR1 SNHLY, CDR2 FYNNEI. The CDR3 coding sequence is TGTGCCACTACGTTACAGGGCGGCAATCAGCCCCAGCATTTT. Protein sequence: CATTLQGGNQPQHF.

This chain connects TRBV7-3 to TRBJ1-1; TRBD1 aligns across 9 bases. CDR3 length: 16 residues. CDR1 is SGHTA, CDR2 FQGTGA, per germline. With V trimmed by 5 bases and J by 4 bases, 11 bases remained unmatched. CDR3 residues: CASSPTGGIGSTEAFF. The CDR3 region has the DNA TGTGCCAGCAGCCCTACAGGGGGCATTGGCAGCACTGAAGCTTTCTTT.

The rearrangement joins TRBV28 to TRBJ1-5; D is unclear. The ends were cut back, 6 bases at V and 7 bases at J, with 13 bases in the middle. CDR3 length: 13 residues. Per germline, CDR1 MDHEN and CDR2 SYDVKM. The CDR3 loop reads CASRTTVGQPQHF. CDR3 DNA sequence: TGTGCCAGCAGGACAACAGTAGGCCAGCCCCAGCATTTT.

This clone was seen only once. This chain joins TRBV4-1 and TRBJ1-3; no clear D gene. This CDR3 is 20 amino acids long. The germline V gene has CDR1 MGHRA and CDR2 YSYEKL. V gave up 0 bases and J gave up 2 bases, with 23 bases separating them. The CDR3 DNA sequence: TGCGCCAGCAGCCAAGATACGGGTTACCCAGTATTTTCTACTGGAAACACCATATATTTT. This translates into CASSQDTGYPVFSTGNTIYF.